This T cell receptor beta chain comes out of a study of T cells in tuberculosis. Overall study context: The T cells targeted glucose monomycolate, a mycobacterial lipid, via CD1B. In South Africa, adults with active tuberculosis were compared with IGRA-negative and latently infected IGRA-positive adolescents. Within 7 days of starting treatment, or before, PBMC were stored.

Details on this clone: Its antigen is currently unknown.

General study points: Active tuberculosis patients had shorter CDR3-alpha; the beta difference was nonsignificant.

This sample's time point: new active TB diagnosis, blood taken before or within 7 days of starting treatment. The table came from immunoSEQ multiplex PCR; TCRdb's copy has only in-frame clones and leaves some out. The sample shows about 49,000 clones, about 95% of them seen only once. V trimming: 0 bases; J trimming: 2 bases; junction bases outside the gene matches: 7. CDR3 length: 16 amino acids. Germline lookup yields CDR1 LGHNA and CDR2 YNFKEQ. Material: PBMCs, obtained at tuberculosis diagnosis. The chain combines TRBV4-2 with TRBJ2-7; 7 bases map to TRBD2. This TCR was recovered from an adult with tuberculosis. The CDR3 spells CASSQDLASGPYEQYF. DNA of the CDR3: TGTGCCAGCAGCCAAGATCTGGCTAGCGGCCCCTACGAGCAGTACTTC.